This TCR beta chain was captured by sequencing in a study of blood T cell repertoires in COVID-19. Study-wide background: PBMCs, B-cell-depleted T cells, or T cells provided the cDNA or gDNA that made up the material.

In the authors' workflow: Amplifying reference gene primers gave estimates of nucleated cell counts. Generated by immunoSEQ multiplex PCR, the TCRdb table keeps only in-frame clones and is missing some. V and J calls and clone size are copied from that table; D and trimming were computed from the DNA. The data show a few hundred thousand clones, about four fifths seen once. The V gene lost 5 bases and the J gene lost 6 bases, with 16 bases spanning the gap. Germline-derived CDR1 and CDR2 are SGHVS and FQNEAQ. The CDR3 contains 15 residues. This TCR was sampled from a man older than 75 with acute or convalescent COVID-19. Sequencing was carried out using peripheral blood. The rearrangement uses TRBV7-8 and TRBJ1-4; tentatively, D is TRBD1 (5 bases). CDR3 in DNA: TGTGCCAGCAGCGAACGTGGGGGGTTGGATGAAAAACTGTTTTTT. It yields the protein CASSERGGLDEKLFF. The variable domain in full, with the rest retrieved from reference TRBV7-8 and TRBJ1-4, is GAGVSQSPRYKVAKRGQDVALRCDPISGHVSLFWYQQALGQGPEFLTYFQNEAQLDKSGLPSDRFFAERPEGSVSTLKIQRTQQEDSAVYLCASSERGGLDEKLFFGSGTQLSVL.